In its sample, the clone carrying this TCR beta chain was seen a few times. This record comes from a study of blood T cells in healthy people across ages. The donors, all healthy, were Caucasians living in Russia, aged about 6 to 90. Through a sample-barcoded 5' primer and a J-beta primer mix, a second PCR was run for roughly 7 to 11 cycles. Each CDR3 protein gets one entry after TCRdb re-called the 5' RACE reads with MiXCR. Of more than 800,000 distinct CDR3 sequences listed, 45% are singletons. The sequence derives from a woman aged 55-69 years in good health. Sequencing input: blood.

The CDR3 sequence: CASSQGGTGANVLTF. The CDR3, as DNA: TGTGCCAGCAGCCAAGGAGGGACTGGGGCCAACGTCCTGACTTTC. The chain links TRBV3-1 to TRBJ2-6, with D possibly matching TRBD2 (5 bases). The V gene lost 1 base and the J gene lost 2 bases, with 6 bases spanning the gap. This CDR3 spans 15 amino acids. The germline CDR1 and CDR2 sequences are LGHDT and YNNKEL (reference sequence).